The source of this T cell receptor (beta chain) is a study of beta chain features in type 1 diabetes. Sorted populations were all over 95% pure. The entirety of the isolated RNA underwent reverse transcription, so expressed TCRB transcripts were sequenced. Only in-frame clones appear in the TCRdb table, and some are missing; sequencing was by immunoSEQ multiplex PCR. The table lists fewer than 900,000 clones, about a sixth of them singletons. Study-wide results and limits: Although PCR might favor shorter templates, it would do so equally in patients and controls. cDNA-based sequencing might over-represent cells highly expressing TCR. Relative to healthy donors, patients appeared to have naive, central memory and Treg TCRB repertoires that were more similar.

V dropped 4 bases and J dropped 4; count of bases not matched to a gene: 5. There are 14 residues in the CDR3. CDR1 is SGHRS, CDR2 YFSETQ, per germline. In regard to this clone: The antigen is not known. The same CDR3 can be traced to other DNA sequences in this sample.

The chain carries TRBV5-1 and TRBJ2-3, with TRBD2 matching over 8 bases. The TCR comes from a woman aged 18-29 years in good health. Input material: naive CD4+ T cells from blood. The CDR3 DNA reads TGCGCCAGCAGCCCGGGACTAGGGGCAGATACGCAGTATTTT. Translation gives CASSPGLGADTQYF.